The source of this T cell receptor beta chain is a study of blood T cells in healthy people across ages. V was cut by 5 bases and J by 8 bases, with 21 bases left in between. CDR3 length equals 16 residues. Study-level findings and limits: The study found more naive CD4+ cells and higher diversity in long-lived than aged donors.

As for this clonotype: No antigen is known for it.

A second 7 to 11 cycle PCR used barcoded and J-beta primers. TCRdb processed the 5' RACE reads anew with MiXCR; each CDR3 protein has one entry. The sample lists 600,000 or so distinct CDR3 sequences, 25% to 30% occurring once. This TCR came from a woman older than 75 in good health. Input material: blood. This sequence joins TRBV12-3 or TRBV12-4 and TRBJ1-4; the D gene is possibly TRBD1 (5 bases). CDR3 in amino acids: CASSPSLGRVSEKLFF. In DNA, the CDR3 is TGTGCCAGCAGTCCCTCCTTGGGCAGGGTGAGCGAAAAACTGTTTTTT.